What follows are 15 T cell receptor beta chains derived from one specimen sequenced in a study of identical twins. MiXCR, run by TCRdb on the 5' RACE reads, gives a single entry per CDR3 protein. Of some 1,700,000 distinct CDR3 sequences in the sample, under 35% were seen once. The sample was cord blood. The source is a newborn girl in good health.

This clonotype occurred many times. This chain uses TRBV29-1 with TRBJ2-7; 7 bases agree with TRBD1. Germline V gives CDR1 SQVTM, CDR2 ANQGSEA. CDR3 length equals 13 residues. The ends lost 6 bases at V and 3 bases at J; junction bases unmatched: 8. As DNA, the CDR3 is TGCAGCGTCTCGACAGGGAAAGTCTACGAGCAGTACTTC. It codes for CSVSTGKVYEQYF.

The rearrangement links TRBV7-9 to TRBJ2-1, with 11 bases identical to TRBD2. The CDR3 length is 17 residues. V trimming: 5 bases; J trimming: 5 bases; junction bases outside the gene matches: 11. Looked up from germline, CDR1 is SEHNR and CDR2 is FQNEAQ (reference sequence). The CDR3 DNA reads as TGTGCCAGCAGCGATAAAGGGACTAGCGGTCGTCACAATGAGCAGTTCTTC. This gives the protein CASSDKGTSGRHNEQFF.

The CDR3 nucleotides are TGTGCCAGCAGCGGACCGGGGGGGCGGTACGAGCAGTACTTC. Translated, it gives CASSGPGGRYEQYF. The V gene is TRBV3-1, the J gene TRBJ2-7; 8 bases agree with TRBD2. The CDR3 length is 14 residues. CDR1 is LGHDT, CDR2 YNNKEL, per germline (reference sequence). With V trimmed by 5 bases and J by 4 bases, 7 bases remained unmatched.

The rearrangement uses TRBV29-1 and TRBJ2-1, with D unclear. V was clipped by 8 bases and J by 6 bases, with 17 bases between them. The CDR3 is 13 amino acids. Germline CDR1 and CDR2: SQVTM and ANQGSEA. CDR3 coding DNA: TGCAGCCCCTCCCGGCCCTTGTCCAATGAGCAGTTCTTC. Translation gives CSPSRPLSNEQFF.

As for this clonotype: Compared with germline, one end of the junction differs, possibly owing to a read error. J is TRBJ2-1 and V is TRBV11-2; 9 bases align to TRBD2. The CDR3 contains 16 residues. CDR1 is SGHAT, CDR2 FQNNGV, per germline. CDR3 DNA sequence: TGTGCCGGCAGCGGACTTAGCGGGGGCCGCCGAAATGAGCAGTTCTTC. Its translation: CAGSGLSGGRRNEQFF.

The J gene is TRBJ2-7, the V gene TRBV2; weak D call: TRBD1 (5 bases). V was pared by 6 bases and J by 3 bases, with 9 bases between. The germline V gene encodes CDR1 SNHLY and CDR2 FYNNEI. The CDR3 has 12 residues. CDR3: CASRGPIYEQYF. The CDR3 nucleotides are TGTGCCAGCAGGGGGCCCATCTACGAGCAGTACTTC. Using reference TRBV2 and TRBJ2-7 for the parts outside the CDR3, the full variable domain is EPEVTQTPSHQVTQMGQEVILRCVPISNHLYFYWYRQILGQKVEFLVSFYNNEISEKSEIFDDQFSVERPDGSNFTLKIRSTKLEDSAMYFCASRGPIYEQYFGPGTRLTVT.

This clonotype was seen a handful of times. The J gene is TRBJ2-1, the V gene TRBV10-1; D gene unclear. This CDR3 contains 16 residues. Germline V CDR1 and CDR2: WNHNN, SYGVQD (reference sequence). V lost 0 bases, J lost 0 bases, and 9 bases lay in between. The CDR3 region is CASSESEPSSYNEQFF. As DNA, the CDR3 is TGCGCCAGCAGTGAGTCCGAGCCGAGCTCCTACAATGAGCAGTTCTTC.

The V call is TRBV5-1, the J call TRBJ2-1, with a weak D call TRBD1 (5 bases). V was clipped by 2 bases and J by 12 bases, with 15 bases between them. The CDR3 consists of 13 residues. CDR1 and CDR2 (germline): SGHRS, YFSETQ. The CDR3: CASSLAGQMAQFF. The CDR3 DNA is TGCGCCAGCAGCTTAGCCGGACAAATGGCGCAGTTCTTC.

This clonotype was detected only a few times. CDR3 region: CASSSRRQGYGETQYF. The CDR3 DNA sequence: TGTGCCAGCAGTTCGAGACGACAGGGGTACGGGGAGACCCAGTACTTC. The gene calls are TRBV6-6 and TRBJ2-5; 8 bases align to TRBD1. There are 16 residues in the CDR3. Trimming at V came to 4 bases and at J to 5 bases, leaving 12 bases not matched to a gene. The germline CDR1 and CDR2 sequences are MNHNY and SVGAGI (reference sequence).

This clonotype came up many times. V usage is TRBV7-2 and J usage is TRBJ2-3, with TRBD2 matching 9 bases. CDR3 length equals 17 residues. In germline, CDR1 is SGHTA, CDR2 FQGNSA. The junction had 13 bases not matched to a gene; V was cut back by 2 bases and J by 7 bases. The CDR3 region is CASSLSYRGTSRNTQYF. The CDR3, as DNA: TGTGCCAGCAGCTTATCATACCGCGGGACTAGCCGGAATACGCAGTATTTT.

Points on this clonotype: Given a much more abundant clone one base away, this may be a read error. The J gene is TRBJ2-1, the V gene TRBV29-1; 7 bases map to TRBD1. The CDR3 length is 15 residues. The germline V gene has CDR1 SQVTM and CDR2 ANQGSEA. V dropped 5 bases and J dropped 10; count of bases not matched to a gene: 17. CDR3: CSVLPTGVSSYEQFF. CDR3 in DNA: TGCAGCGTTCTACCCACAGGGGTGAGCTCCTACGAGCAGTTCTTC.

In its sample, this clonotype was seen a few times. The chain uses TRBV12-3 or TRBV12-4 and TRBJ2-3; 7 bases map to TRBD2. Losses at the gene ends were 6 bases for V and 6 bases for J; bases not matched to a gene: 9. The CDR3 consists of 14 residues. As DNA, the CDR3 is TGTGCCAGCAGCCCCCGGACTAGATGGGATACGCAGTATTTT. This translates into CASSPRTRWDTQYF.

In its sample, this clonotype was seen a few times. The gene calls are TRBV4-2 and TRBJ2-5; D might be TRBD2 (7 bases). V was pared by 0 bases and J by 0 bases, with 11 bases between. The CDR3 is 16 residues long. CDR1 LGHNA and CDR2 YNFKEQ come from the germline V gene. The CDR3 DNA sequence: TGTGCCAGCAGCCAAGAAGGGGGGGCGGACCAAGAGACCCAGTACTTC. Its protein is CASSQEGGADQETQYF.

The V and J genes are TRBV7-8 and TRBJ2-7; D gene uncertain. CDR1 is SGHVS, CDR2 FQNEAQ, per germline. This CDR3 has 13 amino acids. Deletions cut 5 bases from V and 4 bases from J, with 12 bases between. In nucleotides, the CDR3 is TGTGCCAGCAGCCGGACGGACGGATACGAGCAGTACTTC. It yields the protein CASSRTDGYEQYF.

Comments on this clonotype: A read error is likely, as this CDR3 ends without the conserved phenylalanine or tryptophan. CDR3 DNA sequence: TGTGCCAGCAGCCACCTTGACCCCATGAGCTCCTACAATGAGCAGTTCCTC. Translated, it gives CASSHLDPMSSYNEQFL. V is TRBV4-2 and J is TRBJ2-1, with D uncertain. The V gene's germline CDR1 is LGHNA and CDR2 YNFKEQ. The CDR3 sequence is 17 residues long. V was clipped by 3 bases and J by 0 bases, with 15 bases between them.